Shown below are 21 T cell receptor beta chains from a single sample sequenced in a study of CD8+ T cells in alopecia areata (dated by TCRdb to the late 2010s). The library came from the immunoSEQ multiplex PCR assay. To provide template for TCR sequencing, every sample had RNA extracted and reverse transcribed into cDNA. TCRdb limited this immuneACCESS table to in-frame rearrangements with V and J called. A share of clones is missing; checked studies link under half to unresolved V genes, and the rest is unexplained. This sample has some 150,000 clones in its table, and 45% to 60% of those were observed once. The top ten clonotypes cover around 19% of the sample. The intended sense of this specimen's time point label: baseline before oral tofacitinib. The sequencing here drew on CD8+ T cells sorted from blood, taken at week 0. The receptors here all came from a human donor with alopecia areata.

This clone was seen only a few times. The chain uses TRBV25-1 and TRBJ1-1; tentatively, D is TRBD1 (5 bases). Trimming removed 2 bases from V and 3 bases from J, with 10 bases in between. CDR3 size: 14 residues. Germline CDR1 reads MGHDK; CDR2 reads SYGVNS. This CDR3 reads CASSEAGFDTEAFF. The CDR3 DNA reads as TGTGCCAGCAGTGAAGCAGGGTTCGACACTGAAGCTTTCTTT.

This clone was counted only a few times. This chain links TRBV29-1 with TRBJ1-2; tentative D call: TRBD1 (6 bases). The CDR3 is 11 amino acids. Looked up from germline, CDR1 is SQVTM and CDR2 is ANQGSEA. V dropped 7 bases and J dropped 4 bases, with 10 bases sitting between them. CDR3: CSARTVYGYTF. The CDR3 DNA reads as TGCAGCGCGCGGACAGTCTATGGCTACACCTTC.

This clone has more than one count but fewer than ten. The V and J genes are TRBV7-9 and TRBJ1-1; D is perhaps TRBD1 (5 bases). V was pared by 4 bases and J by 1 base, with 13 bases between. The CDR3 runs 15 residues. CDR1 and CDR2 from the germline V gene are SEHNR and FQNEAQ (reference sequence). Here the CDR3 reads CASSSTRAENTEAFF. The CDR3 DNA follows: TGTGCCAGCAGCTCGACCAGGGCTGAGAACACTGAAGCTTTCTTT.

The DNA for the CDR3 is TGCGCCAGCAGCCATCGGACAGGGTACAATGAGCAGTTCTTC. Translation: CASSHRTGYNEQFF. V usage is TRBV4-3 and J usage is TRBJ2-1; the match to TRBD1 covers 8 bases. The V and J ends lost 3 bases and 4 bases, in that order; junction bases with no gene match: 2. This CDR3 is 14 amino acids long. Looked up from germline, CDR1 is LGHNA and CDR2 is YSLEER.

This clone was recorded a few times. The J gene is TRBJ2-7, the V gene TRBV7-2; D is ambiguous. Germline V lookup: CDR1 SGHTA, CDR2 FQGNSA. Trimming left V 1 base short and J 2 bases short, with 6 bases between. CDR3 size: 13 residues. The CDR3 bases are TGTGCCAGCAGCTTAGAGCTTACCTACGAGCAGTACTTC. This codes for CASSLELTYEQYF.

The J gene is TRBJ1-1, the V gene TRBV27, with unresolved D. The V end lost 7 bases, the J end lost 1 base, and 7 bases lay between the germline ends. Germline V gives CDR1 MNHEY, CDR2 SMNVEV (reference sequence). This CDR3 has 12 residues. This chain's CDR3 is CASKEGNTEAFF. The CDR3 nucleotides are TGTGCCAGCAAGGAAGGGAACACTGAAGCTTTCTTT.

The rearrangement links TRBV27 to TRBJ2-7; D remains ambiguous. The CDR3 has 14 amino acids. Germline V gene sequence: CDR1 MNHEY, CDR2 SMNVEV (reference sequence). The V and J ends lost 6 bases and 2 bases respectively, with 14 bases between them. The CDR3 DNA reads as TGTGCCAGCAGCCCAACCGGACGGGCCTACGAGCAGTACTTC. Encoded protein: CASSPTGRAYEQYF.

The V call is TRBV4-3, the J call TRBJ2-7, with 7 nucleotides matching TRBD2. V lost 0 bases to trimming and J lost 4 bases; unmatched junction nucleotides: 6. Germline V lookup: CDR1 LGHNA, CDR2 YSLEER. The CDR3 runs 15 residues. The CDR3 nucleotides read TGCGCCAGCAGCCAAGATTCGCAGGGAGGGTACGAGCAGTACTTC. Its protein is CASSQDSQGGYEQYF.

This chain uses TRBV29-1 with TRBJ1-2; D not resolved. Germline V gene sequence: CDR1 SQVTM, CDR2 ANQGSEA. Trimming removed 2 bases from V and 8 bases from J, with 15 bases in between. CDR3 length: 13 amino acids. The CDR3 bases are TGCAGCGTTGAAAGCGGCGGCCCCCAAGGCTACACCTTC. It codes for CSVESGGPQGYTF.

The chain uses TRBV30 and TRBJ2-2; D is perhaps TRBD2 (7 bases). Trimming took off 1 base at V and 10 bases at J, with 13 bases between the two ends. This CDR3 comprises 13 residues. From germline, CDR1 is GTSNPN and CDR2 SVGIG (reference sequence). In nucleotides, the CDR3 is TGTGCCTGGAGTGCCGGGGGGCTAACGGAGCTGTTTTTT. This sequence encodes CAWSAGGLTELFF. The entire variable domain, with the rest obtained from reference TRBV30 and TRBJ2-2, is as follows: SQTIHQWPATLVQPVGSPLSLECTVEGTSNPNLYWYRQAAGRGLQLLFYSVGIGQISSEVPQNLSASRPQDRQFILSSKKLLLSDSGFYLCAWSAGGLTELFFGEGSRLTVL.

The rearrangement uses TRBV4-1 and TRBJ1-2; 7 bases line up with TRBD1. Per germline, CDR1 MGHRA and CDR2 YSYEKL. The CDR3 spans 15 residues. The V gene end was trimmed by 2 bases and the J gene end by 3 bases; junction bases not matched to a gene: 6. In nucleotides, the CDR3 is TGCGCCAGCAGCCAACTTCCAGGGGGTGACTATGGCTACACCTTC. This encodes CASSQLPGGDYGYTF.

This clone was recorded only once. This chain links TRBV14 with TRBJ2-7; 7 bases map to TRBD1. The CDR3 runs to 14 residues. Germline assignment: CDR1 SGHDN and CDR2 FVKESK. The ends lost 1 base at V and 4 bases at J; junction bases unmatched: 4. The CDR3 region is CASSQGTGFYEQYF. The CDR3 DNA follows: TGTGCCAGCAGCCAAGGGACAGGATTTTACGAGCAGTACTTC.

The chain couples TRBV7-7 to TRBJ2-3; no clear D gene. Germline V gene sequence: CDR1 SSHAT, CDR2 FNYEAQ (reference sequence). Between the trimmed V and J ends, which lost 5 bases and 4 bases, there was a span of 10 bases. The CDR3 extends over 13 amino acids. DNA of the CDR3: TGTGCCAGCAGCCCCCGGAGCGCAGATACGCAGTATTTT. Encoded protein: CASSPRSADTQYF.

This rearrangement joins TRBV27 to TRBJ2-5, with 7 bases that match TRBD2. This CDR3 comprises 14 residues. Losses at the gene ends were 5 bases for V and 4 bases for J; bases not matched to a gene: 7. Per the germline V gene, CDR1 is MNHEY and CDR2 is SMNVEV (reference sequence). CDR3 nucleotides: TGTGCCAGCAGTCCCCAGGGAGGGCGAGAGACCCAGTACTTC. Amino acid sequence: CASSPQGGRETQYF.

The V call is TRBV19, the J call TRBJ1-1, with D maybe TRBD1 (5 bases). Trimming shortened V by 3 bases and J by 2 bases, and 7 bases separated the two germline ends. In germline, CDR1 is LNHDA, CDR2 SQIVND (reference sequence). The CDR3 is 13 residues long. CDR3 coding DNA: TGTGCCAGTAGTATCGGACAAAACACTGAAGCTTTCTTT. Its protein is CASSIGQNTEAFF.

This clone was recorded a few times. The V call is TRBV7-6, the J call TRBJ2-3, with 8 positions matching TRBD2. Trimming took 5 bases from V and 1 from J; bases not matched to a gene: 5. The germline V gene has CDR1 SGHVS and CDR2 FNYEAQ. CDR3 size: 15 residues. The CDR3 loop is CASSPGLARTDTQYF. In DNA, the CDR3 is TGTGCCAGCAGCCCTGGACTAGCACGCACAGATACGCAGTATTTT.

This rearrangement joins TRBV29-1 to TRBJ2-7; 7 nucleotides align to TRBD1. Trimming at V came to 4 bases and at J to 5 bases, leaving 11 bases not matched to a gene. This CDR3 is 14 amino acids long. Germline values: CDR1 SQVTM, CDR2 ANQGSEA. Here the CDR3 reads CSVALRGRYDEQYF. The CDR3 DNA sequence: TGCAGCGTTGCACTAAGGGGGCGTTATGACGAGCAGTACTTC.

This chain uses TRBV10-2 with TRBJ2-4; no reliable D call. Germline CDR1 and CDR2: WSHSY and SAAADI. The CDR3 consists of 16 residues. Trimming pared 6 bases from V and 0 bases from J, leaving 15 bases between. CDR3 in amino acids: CASRDRETVAKNIQYF. As DNA, the CDR3 is TGCGCCAGCAGGGACCGAGAGACTGTAGCCAAAAACATTCAGTACTTC.

The chain carries TRBV13 and TRBJ2-2, with D perhaps TRBD1 (6 bases). The CDR3 extends over 15 amino acids. CDR1 is PRHDT and CDR2 is FYEKMQ in the germline V gene (reference sequence). The V and J ends lost 5 bases and 2 bases respectively, with 12 bases between them. CDR3 residues: CASSPAGTNTGELFF. The CDR3 region has the DNA TGTGCCAGCAGCCCTGCCGGGACAAACACCGGGGAGCTGTTTTTT.

The chain is built from TRBV18 and TRBJ2-7, with D possibly matching TRBD2 (6 bases). Trimming took 1 base from V and 5 from J, leaving 12 bases between them. This CDR3 contains 14 residues. CDR1 KGHSH and CDR2 LQKENI come from the germline V gene. The CDR3 DNA reads TGTGCCAGCTCACCACTCTGGGACTTAAACGAGCAGTACTTC. Translation gives CASSPLWDLNEQYF.

With respect to this clone: Other DNA sequences of this sample code for an identical CDR3. The V call is TRBV29-1, the J call TRBJ2-5; D ambiguous. The germline V gene encodes CDR1 SQVTM and CDR2 ANQGSEA. Trimming removed 3 bases from V and 4 bases from J, with 9 bases in between. CDR3 size: 12 residues. This chain's CDR3 is CSVDGVGETQYF. CDR3 DNA sequence: TGCAGCGTTGATGGGGTGGGAGAGACCCAGTACTTC. Together with reference TRBV29-1 and TRBJ2-5, the CDR3 gives the full variable domain: SAVISQKPSRDICQRGTSLTIQCQVDSQVTMMFWYRQQPGQSLTLIATANQGSEATYESGFVIDKFPISRPNLTFSTLTVSNMSPEDSSIYLCSVDGVGETQYFGPGTRLLVL.